This T cell receptor (beta chain) was sequenced during a study of blood T cells in healthy people across ages. Through a sample-barcoded 5' primer and a J-beta primer mix, a second PCR was run for roughly 6 to 11 cycles. TCRdb re-derived calls from the 5' RACE reads in MiXCR, one entry per CDR3 protein. Of approximately 2,000,000 distinct CDR3 sequences listed, around 40% are singletons. In this sample, this clonotype turned up a few times. Its antigen is unknown. Germline V gene sequence: CDR1 SGHAT, CDR2 FQDESV (reference sequence). The CDR3 length is 15 residues. V dropped 5 bases and J dropped 3 bases, with 16 bases sitting between them. Overall study findings and caveats: A roughly linear age-dependent decrease characterized TCR beta diversity per million T cells. For the donors, CMV status was unknown and possibly confounded expanded clonotype changes.

What was sequenced was blood. The sequence derives from a human donor in good health. This chain links TRBV11-1 with TRBJ1-2; D is possibly TRBD1 (6 bases). In DNA form, the CDR3 reads TGTGCCAGCAGCCAGTCTTTCGGGGGCGACTATGGCTACACCTTC. Translation gives CASSQSFGGDYGYTF.